The 9 T cell receptor beta chains in this list originate from one sample, sequenced in a study of CD8 T cells in Susac syndrome. The RNA input was roughly 0.45 to 1 ug, and it was reverse transcribed with random hexamers. MiXCR was run by TCRdb on the immunoSEQ multiplex PCR reads, yielding one entry per CDR3 protein. This table has around 280,000 distinct CDR3 sequences, more than 75% appearing once. Sequencing input: CD8+ T cells from PBMCs. Receptors were obtained from a human donor with multiple sclerosis.

The CDR3 DNA sequence: TGTGCCAGCAGTTACTATCGGGGAGGTGATGGCTACACCTTC. Translation: CASSYYRGGDGYTF. The chain uses TRBV6-5 and TRBJ1-2; no firm D call. The CDR3 runs to 14 residues. The germline V gene encodes CDR1 MNHEY and CDR2 SVGAGI. V was trimmed by 1 base and J by 6 bases, leaving 12 bases between them.

This CDR3 is CASSPHRDNEQFF. The CDR3 nucleotides read TGTGCCAGCAGCCCTCACAGGGACAATGAGCAGTTCTTC. The chain couples TRBV4-2 to TRBJ2-1, with TRBD1 as a possible D gene (6 bases). The germline V gene has CDR1 LGHNA and CDR2 YNFKEQ. The CDR3 is 13 residues long. Trimming cost V 4 bases and J 5 bases, with 9 bases left between them.

CDR3 in amino acids: CASSYLQTYEQYF. In DNA form, the CDR3 reads TGTGCCAGCAGTTACTTACAGACCTACGAGCAGTACTTC. The chain has TRBV6-5 and TRBJ2-7; D gene uncertain. V lost 1 base to trimming and J lost 2 bases, with 6 bases between them. Germline CDR1 reads MNHEY; CDR2 reads SVGAGI. The CDR3 runs to 13 residues.

The chain uses TRBV5-1 and TRBJ1-2; D unclear. This CDR3 comprises 13 residues. The V end was cut by 4 bases, the J end by 6 bases, with 13 bases between. CDR1 SGHRS and CDR2 YFSETQ come from the germline V gene. The CDR3 loop is CASSRTADHGYTF. In DNA, the CDR3 is TGCGCCAGCAGCCGGACGGCGGACCATGGCTACACCTTC. Together with reference TRBV5-1 and TRBJ1-2, the CDR3 gives the full variable domain: KAGVTQTPRYLIKTRGQQVTLSCSPISGHRSVSWYQQTPGQGLQFLFEYFSETQRNKGNFPGRFSGRQFSNSRSEMNVSTLELGDSALYLCASSRTADHGYTFGSGTRLTVV.

This chain joins TRBV10-3 and TRBJ1-2, with D possibly TRBD1 on 6 matching bases. Between the trimmed V and J ends, which lost 11 bases and 0 bases, there was a span of 13 bases. Per the germline V gene, CDR1 is ENHRY and CDR2 is SYGVKD. CDR3 length: 13 residues. The CDR3 sequence: CAPRGATNYGYTF. The CDR3 DNA reads TGTGCCCCCCGGGGGGCGACTAACTATGGCTACACCTTC.

The V call is TRBV9, the J call TRBJ1-1; the D is unclear. Germline loops: CDR1 SGDLS, CDR2 YYNGEE. V lost 0 bases and J lost 1, with 13 bases in between. This CDR3 is 16 amino acids long. CDR3 nucleotide sequence: TGTGCCAGCAGCGTAGGCCCAGGACCCGCGAACACTGAAGCTTTCTTT. Its protein is CASSVGPGPANTEAFF.

This rearrangement joins TRBV6-1 to TRBJ2-1; 12 nucleotides match TRBD2. Trimming at V came to 5 bases and at J to 8 bases, leaving 13 bases not matched to a gene. This CDR3 region has 17 residues. Germline CDR1 and CDR2: MNHNS and SASEGT. Here the CDR3 reads CASSRPTSGSVLYEQFF. Written as DNA, the CDR3 is TGTGCCAGCAGTCGGCCGACTAGCGGGAGTGTTTTGTATGAGCAGTTCTTC.

The gene calls are TRBV28 and TRBJ2-7; D may be TRBD2 (5 bases). With 3 bases removed from V and 8 bases from J, the gap between germline ends came to 11 bases. CDR1 and CDR2 from the germline V gene are MDHEN and SYDVKM. There are 12 residues in the CDR3. CDR3 region: CASSFEGAQQYF. As DNA, the CDR3 is TGTGCCAGCAGTTTTGAGGGAGCTCAGCAGTACTTC.

The CDR3 sequence is CASSLSAAGSYEQYF. DNA of the CDR3: TGTGCCAGCAGTTTGTCAGCCGCGGGGTCCTACGAGCAGTACTTC. The J gene is TRBJ2-7, the V gene TRBV28; maybe TRBD2 (6 bases). With 3 bases removed from V and 1 base from J, the gap between germline ends came to 13 bases. Germline V lookup: CDR1 MDHEN, CDR2 SYDVKM. This CDR3 has 15 amino acids.